These 14 T cell receptor beta chains were all obtained from the same sample, sequenced in a study of quantifying T cell responses using KT2 cells (dated by TCRdb to 2016 to 2017). Study-level background: RNA was DNase-treated and reverse transcribed with TCR alpha and beta constant-region primers, mostly using SuperScript III.

Library generation was performed with UMI-ligation and nested PCR. Sequencing relied on an Illumina MiSeq. T4 RNA ligase 1 was used to ligate a single-stranded oligonucleotide containing the Illumina SP2 sequence and a UMI to the 3' end of the cDNA. PCR1 consisted of about 4 cycles (98 degrees C 15 s, 69 degrees C 30 s, 72 degrees C 40 s), and for the beta primer an equimolar mix of RC1.1 and RC1.2 was used to cover TRBC1 and TRBC2. The public reads were run again by TCRdb, first through fastp at Q25 and then through MiXCR, and only productive beta chains were kept. Duplicate CDR3 protein sequences are folded into a single record with the most common DNA and genes. The sample table records approximately 54,000 distinct CDR3 sequences; around a tenth of these occur just once. The top ten clonotypes cover around 9.3% of the sample. Input material: PBMCs spiked with cells of the T cell clone KT2. The receptors were gathered from a human donor.

This chain joins TRBV5-6 and TRBJ2-2; the D gene is possibly TRBD2 (5 bases). V lost 0 bases to trimming and J lost 8 bases, with 14 bases between them. Germline CDR1 is SGHDT and CDR2 is YYEEEE. The CDR3 is made up of 15 amino acids. Here the CDR3 reads CASSLVGESLGELFF. In DNA form, the CDR3 reads TGTGCCAGCAGCTTGGTCGGGGAGAGCTTAGGGGAGCTGTTTTTT.

V usage is TRBV29-1 and J usage is TRBJ1-2; D possibly corresponds to TRBD1 (5 bases). The CDR3 spans 14 residues. Trimming cost V 4 bases and J 4 bases, with 16 bases left between them. Per germline, CDR1 SQVTM and CDR2 ANQGSEA. In nucleotides, the CDR3 is TGCAGCGTTGTTGGCAGCCAAAGGGGCTATGGCTACACCTTC. It codes for CSVVGSQRGYGYTF.

This clonotype was observed a handful of times. V usage is TRBV20-1 and J usage is TRBJ2-7; D not resolved. This CDR3 region has 13 residues. Germline CDR1 is DFQATT and CDR2 is SNEGSKA (reference sequence). Trimming removed 1 base from V and 1 base from J, with 8 bases in between. The CDR3, as DNA: TGCAGTGCTAGAGGGTACGGGTCCTACGAGCAGTACTTC. Its translation is CSARGYGSYEQYF.

In its sample, this clonotype was seen many times. This chain connects TRBV10-3 to TRBJ2-7, with a possible D match to TRBD1 (5 bases). Germline-derived CDR1 and CDR2 are ENHRY and SYGVKD. The CDR3 has 11 amino acids. V lost 8 bases and J 4 bases, leaving 9 bases between the germline ends. The CDR3 DNA reads as TGTGCCATCGGGGCAGGGTACGAGCAGTACTTC. Encoded protein: CAIGAGYEQYF.

This chain joins TRBV5-5 and TRBJ2-3; D uncertain. The length of the CDR3 is 12 residues. V lost 0 bases, J lost 4 bases, and 3 bases lay in between. Germline values: CDR1 SGHKS, CDR2 YYEKEE (reference sequence). The chain's CDR3 is CASSLEADTQYF. The CDR3 DNA sequence: TGTGCCAGCAGCTTGGAGGCAGATACGCAGTATTTT.

V is TRBV30 and J is TRBJ1-1, with 8 bases matching TRBD1. Germline lookup yields CDR1 GTSNPN and CDR2 SVGIG (reference sequence). The CDR3 sequence is 13 residues long. Unmatched junction bases numbered 9, after V lost 2 bases and J lost 10 bases. DNA of the CDR3: TGTGCCTGGAGTTACAGCCGGGACAGGTTAGCTTTCTTT. Its protein is CAWSYSRDRLAFF. The variable domain in full, with the rest retrieved from reference TRBV30 and TRBJ1-1, is SQTIHQWPATLVQPVGSPLSLECTVEGTSNPNLYWYRQAAGRGLQLLFYSVGIGQISSEVPQNLSASRPQDRQFILSSKKLLLSDSGFYLCAWSYSRDRLAFFGQGTRLTVV.

This clonotype was recorded many times. The chain employs TRBV6-5 and TRBJ2-1; a possible D gene is TRBD1 (6 bases). CDR3 length: 13 amino acids. The V gene lost 6 bases and the J gene lost 6 bases, with 12 bases spanning the gap. CDR1 MNHEY and CDR2 SVGAGI come from the germline V gene. CDR3 loop: CASRYTGSNEQFF. The DNA of the CDR3 is TGTGCCAGCAGGTACACAGGGTCCAATGAGCAGTTCTTC.

This clonotype was seen at least ten times. The rearrangement uses TRBV20-1 and TRBJ1-1, with unresolved D. The germline CDR1 and CDR2 sequences are DFQATT and SNEGSKA (reference sequence). Trimming stripped 8 bases from V and 1 base from J, with 8 bases between. The CDR3 extends over 11 amino acids. In DNA, the CDR3 is TGCAGTAGTCTGTCGAACACTGAAGCTTTCTTT. This gives the protein CSSLSNTEAFF.

Only a few counts were recorded for this clonotype. V gene TRBV28 combines with J gene TRBJ1-4; D is perhaps TRBD1 (5 bases). Per the germline V gene, CDR1 is MDHEN and CDR2 is SYDVKM. The CDR3 covers 13 residues. Between the trimmed V and J ends, which lost 2 bases and 7 bases, there was a span of 8 bases. CDR3 in DNA: TGTGCCAGCAGTTTAGGGGGGACTGAAAAACTGTTTTTT. Protein sequence: CASSLGGTEKLFF. The full variable domain, rest sourced from reference TRBV28 and TRBJ1-4, is DVKVTQSSRYLVKRTGEKVFLECVQDMDHENMFWYRQDPGLGLRLIYFSYDVKMKEKGDIPEGYSVSREKKERFSLILESASTNQTSMYLCASSLGGTEKLFFGSGTQLSVL.

A few counts support this clonotype. This rearrangement joins TRBV12-3 or TRBV12-4 to TRBJ1-1; tentatively, D is TRBD1 (5 bases). CDR3 length equals 13 residues. With 10 bases removed from V and 1 base from J, the gap between germline ends came to 13 bases. The chain's CDR3 is CATSYGANTEAFF. The DNA for the CDR3 is TGTGCCACTTCCTACGGGGCGAACACTGAAGCTTTCTTT.

This clonotype was recorded a few times. This sequence joins TRBV20-1 and TRBJ1-5; D not resolved. Deletions cut 6 bases from V and 6 bases from J, with 18 bases between. Germline loops: CDR1 DFQATT, CDR2 SNEGSKA (reference sequence). The CDR3 consists of 14 residues. CDR3 amino acids: CSAQASGMGQPQHF. CDR3 DNA sequence: TGCAGTGCCCAAGCCTCCGGAATGGGTCAGCCCCAGCATTTT.

In this sample, this clonotype turned up a few times. The chain combines TRBV5-6 with TRBJ2-3; weak D call: TRBD2 (6 bases). The CDR3 is 16 residues long. V was clipped by 0 bases and J by 1 base, with 12 bases between them. The germline gives CDR1 SGHDT, CDR2 YYEEEE. The CDR3 nucleotides are TGTGCCAGCAGCTTGGTCGCGGGGTTCGGCACAGATACGCAGTATTTT. Its protein product is CASSLVAGFGTDTQYF.

The V call is TRBV12-3 or TRBV12-4, the J call TRBJ2-3; D is unresolved. CDR3 size: 12 residues. V lost 5 bases and J 6 bases, leaving 9 bases between the germline ends. The CDR3: CASSQPADTQYF. The CDR3 nucleotides are TGTGCCAGCAGTCAACCGGCGGATACGCAGTATTTT.

CDR3 nucleotide sequence: TGTGCCAGCAGTACCCGGGACAGTTACACTGAAGCTTTCTTT. Protein: CASSTRDSYTEAFF. J is TRBJ1-1 and V is TRBV12-3 or TRBV12-4; 7 positions match TRBD1. With 5 bases clipped from V and 3 bases from J, the junction kept 6 bases outside the gene matches. This CDR3 has 14 residues.